This T cell receptor beta chain is from a study of T cell changes during pregnancy in multiple sclerosis. The J segment lost 4 bases and the V segment lost 3 bases, leaving 6 bases of the junction unmatched. Germline loops: CDR1 LNHDA, CDR2 SQIVND (reference sequence). The CDR3 extends over 14 amino acids. TCRdb keeps only in-frame clones here, not all; method: immunoSEQ multiplex PCR. Of about 73,000 clones listed, 85% to 95% are singletons. The origin of this receptor is a female donor in good health, enrolled as a control in a pregnancy study. This chain connects TRBV19 to TRBJ2-7; 7 positions match TRBD1. Sequenced here: peripheral blood, sampled in the third trimester of pregnancy. The CDR3 reads CASSISPGGYEQYF. Written as DNA, the CDR3 is TGTGCCAGTAGTATTTCCCCAGGGGGATACGAGCAGTACTTC.